A single sample gave rise to the 23 T cell receptor beta chains below, sequenced in a study of blood T cells in healthy people across ages. The second PCR ran about 7 to 12 cycles with a sample-barcoded 5' primer and J-beta primers. TCRdb independently ran MiXCR on the 5' RACE reads; one entry per CDR3 protein. The sample lists fewer than 950,000 distinct CDR3 sequences, about 34% occurring once. The specimen was blood. All receptors come from a man between 18 and 29 years old in good health.

The rearrangement uses TRBV20-1 and TRBJ1-4; 10 bases map to TRBD1. The length of the CDR3 is 15 residues. The germline V gene has CDR1 DFQATT and CDR2 SNEGSKA (reference sequence). J was trimmed by 8 bases and V by 0 bases; bases with no gene match: 6. CDR3 nucleotide sequence: TGCAGTGCTAGAGAAAGGGACAGGGGCAGAGAAAAACTGTTTTTT. Residues: CSARERDRGREKLFF.

Turning to this clonotype: Being one base from a much bigger clone, this may be a read error. The rearrangement joins TRBV20-1 to TRBJ2-7; possible D gene TRBD1, 5 bases. With 0 bases removed from V and 7 bases from J, the gap between germline ends came to 16 bases. The CDR3 has 14 residues. Germline CDR1 DFQATT, CDR2 SNEGSKA (reference sequence). For the CDR3, the DNA is TGCAGTGCTAGAGAAATGAAGGGGTGGAATGAGCAGTACTTC. This codes for CSAREMKGWNEQYF.

The genes are TRBV6-2 or TRBV6-3 and TRBJ1-6, with D unclear. Germline V gene lookup returns CDR1 MNHEY and CDR2 SVGEGT. This CDR3 region has 12 residues. V was pared by 4 bases and J by 6 bases, with 4 bases between. CDR3 loop: CASSSVNSPLHF. The DNA for the CDR3 is TGTGCCAGCAGTTCCGTTAATTCACCCCTCCACTTT.

The table lists this clonotype with many counts. V and J are TRBV20-1 and TRBJ1-5; D remains unclear. The CDR3 is 13 residues long. Trimming removed 6 bases from V and 4 bases from J, with 13 bases in between. The germline gives CDR1 DFQATT, CDR2 SNEGSKA (reference sequence). Written as DNA, the CDR3 is TGCAGTGCAGTGGGAGAGAATAATCAGCCCCAGCATTTT. Protein product: CSAVGENNQPQHF.

This clonotype has more than one count but fewer than ten. Compared with germline, one end of the junction differs, possibly owing to a read error. This sequence joins TRBV25-1 and TRBJ1-6; no reliable D call. This CDR3 spans 14 amino acids. The V gene's germline CDR1 is MGHDK and CDR2 SYGVNS. The CDR3 sequence is CASGETAWSSPPHF. CDR3 coding DNA: TGTGCCAGCGGTGAGACTGCCTGGAGTTCACCCCCCCACTTT.

This clonotype was observed many times. J is TRBJ2-7 and V is TRBV6-6; 9 nucleotides agree with TRBD1. The J segment lost 0 bases and the V segment lost 8 bases, leaving 5 bases of the junction unmatched. The CDR3 sequence is 14 residues long. Germline-derived CDR1 and CDR2 are MNHNY and SVGAGI (reference sequence). CDR3: CASRLTGGSYEQYF. The CDR3, as DNA: TGTGCCAGCCGTTTGACAGGGGGCTCCTACGAGCAGTACTTC.

This clonotype appeared a few times. This rearrangement joins TRBV6-6 to TRBJ1-2; maybe TRBD1 (6 bases). Trimming stripped 0 bases from V and 0 bases from J, with 14 bases between. Germline loops: CDR1 MNHNY, CDR2 SVGAGI (reference sequence). The CDR3 length is 17 residues. The CDR3 coding sequence is TGTGCCAGCAGTTACTCGAACAGGGCTCTAGCTAACTATGGCTACACCTTC. It translates to CASSYSNRALANYGYTF.

This clonotype was picked up a small number of times. The rearrangement links TRBV16 to TRBJ2-5; D unclear. Germline lookup yields CDR1 KGHSY and CDR2 FQNENV. The V end lost 8 bases, the J end lost 1 base, and 5 bases lay between the germline ends. The CDR3 runs 11 residues. CDR3 protein: CASASQETQYF. The DNA of the CDR3 is TGTGCCAGCGCCAGCCAAGAGACCCAGTACTTC.

The V call is TRBV11-2, the J call TRBJ2-1, with 7 bases aligning to TRBD1. TRBJ2-7 matches the DNA end more closely, so the J call is doubtful. The CDR3 totals 15 residues. CDR1 and CDR2 from the germline V gene are SGHAT and FQNNGV. The CDR3 DNA reads as TGTGCCAGCAGCATGGGACAGTTCTCCTACAATGAGCAGTACTTC. It is translated as CASSMGQFSYNEQYF.

This clonotype showed up many times. The chain uses TRBV5-1 and TRBJ2-3; D may correspond to TRBD1 or TRBD2 (6 bases each). Per the germline V gene, CDR1 is SGHRS and CDR2 is YFSETQ. This CDR3 spans 16 amino acids. The V and J ends lost 1 base and 0 bases respectively, with 12 bases between them. The DNA of the CDR3 is TGCGCCAGCAGCTTGCAAAGAGGGGGGAGCACAGATACGCAGTATTTT. Translating it yields CASSLQRGGSTDTQYF.

The J gene is TRBJ2-5, the V gene TRBV24-1; D may match TRBD1 or TRBD2 (5 bases each). The J call is uncertain, as TRBJ2-7 better fits the DNA end. Germline CDR1 and CDR2: KGHDR and SFDVKD. There are 15 residues in the CDR3. The CDR3 reads CATSDGGRGVYEQYF. CDR3 DNA sequence: TGTGCCACCAGTGATGGGGGACGTGGGGTCTACGAGCAGTACTTC.

This clonotype has ten or more counts. The chain is built from TRBV12-3 or TRBV12-4 and TRBJ2-6, with D hard to call. V lost 4 bases, J lost 0 bases, and 4 bases lay in between. This CDR3 is built from 14 residues. The CDR3 nucleotides read TGTGCCAGCAGTTATGGCTCTGGGGCCAACGTCCTGACTTTC. It codes for CASSYGSGANVLTF.

The chain couples TRBV10-3 to TRBJ2-1; D might be TRBD2 (6 bases). CDR1 ENHRY and CDR2 SYGVKD come from the germline V gene. V lost 2 bases to trimming and J lost 6 bases, with 17 bases between them. The CDR3 extends over 16 amino acids. The CDR3 DNA is TGTGCCATCAGTGAGAGGGTCCAGCGGGTATCCAATGAGCAGTTCTTC. Translating gives CAISERVQRVSNEQFF.

This rearrangement joins TRBV7-2 to TRBJ2-7, with 10 nucleotides matching TRBD2. The CDR3 contains 16 residues. Germline CDR1 reads SGHTA; CDR2 reads FQGNSA. With 3 bases clipped from V and 2 bases from J, the junction kept 7 bases outside the gene matches. As DNA, the CDR3 is TGTGCCAGCAGCTTTAGCGGGGGGCCACGCACCTACGAGCAGTACTTC. Residues: CASSFSGGPRTYEQYF.

This clonotype has more than one count but fewer than ten. This rearrangement joins TRBV4-3 to TRBJ2-5; the match to TRBD1 covers 11 bases. The J call is doubtful: the DNA matches TRBJ2-7 better. The CDR3 runs 15 residues. CDR1 LGHNA and CDR2 YSLEER come from the germline V gene. In nucleotides, the CDR3 is TGCGCCAGCAGCCAAGGGGACAGGGGGTCAGGCGAGCAGTACTTC. This gives the protein CASSQGDRGSGEQYF.

The rearrangement joins TRBV3-1 to TRBJ1-3; D remains ambiguous. The ends were cut back, 5 bases at V and 0 bases at J, with 8 bases in the middle. CDR1 is LGHDT, CDR2 YNNKEL, per germline (reference sequence). There are 14 residues in the CDR3. CDR3 nucleotide sequence: TGTGCCAGCAGCGGACGGATCTCTGGAAACACCATATATTTT. Its translation is CASSGRISGNTIYF.

The J gene is TRBJ2-1, the V gene TRBV6-6, with 8 bases lining up with TRBD1. V shed 6 bases and J 7 bases; nucleotides not matched to a gene: 17. Germline V gene data show CDR1 as MNHNY and CDR2 as SVGAGI (reference sequence). This CDR3 contains 17 residues. CDR3 nucleotides: TGTGCCAGCAGCCACGCCCCAGGGGGCTCTACAGGGAATGAGCAGTTCTTC. This codes for CASSHAPGGSTGNEQFF.

The rearrangement joins TRBV28 to TRBJ2-5, with TRBD1 matching 7 bases. The J call is doubtful: the DNA matches TRBJ2-7 better. The length of the CDR3 is 13 residues. Looked up from germline, CDR1 is MDHEN and CDR2 is SYDVKM. DNA of the CDR3: TGTGCCAGCAGTCGCGCAGGGGGTAGCGAGCAGTACTTC. Translating it yields CASSRAGGSEQYF.

A few counts support this clonotype. This chain joins TRBV6-6 and TRBJ1-2; 8 bases map to TRBD1. The germline V gene encodes CDR1 MNHNY and CDR2 SVGAGI (reference sequence). The junction had 8 bases not matched to a gene; V was cut back by 4 bases and J by 7 bases. This CDR3 has 14 residues. The CDR3 loop is CASSSPYRGGGYTF. In nucleotides, the CDR3 is TGTGCCAGCAGTTCCCCATACAGGGGGGGTGGCTACACCTTC.

About this clonotype: One junction end disagrees with the germline gene, perhaps due to a read error. This chain connects TRBV5-1 to TRBJ1-1; D remains ambiguous. The CDR3 length is 12 residues. Per germline, CDR1 SGHRS and CDR2 YFSETQ. The CDR3 DNA follows: TGCGCCAGCAGCGCAGTGAACACTGGAGCTTTCTTT. This gives the protein CASSAVNTGAFF.

About this clonotype itself: This could be a read error, since a much larger clone is one nucleotide away. The V and J genes are TRBV7-2 and TRBJ2-1, with a possible D match to TRBD2 (7 bases). Germline lookup yields CDR1 SGHTA and CDR2 FQGNSA. The CDR3 has 18 amino acids. CDR3 loop: CAGSRRTQSAGAHNEQFF. The CDR3 nucleotides are TGTGCCGGCAGTCGTCGGACACAGTCGGCGGGGGCCCACAATGAGCAGTTCTTC.

Concerning this clonotype: Mismatch with germline at one junction end may stem from a read error. This chain links TRBV20-1 with TRBJ2-5; maybe TRBD1 (6 bases). The CDR3 runs 16 residues. From germline, CDR1 is DFQATT and CDR2 SNEGSKA (reference sequence). As DNA, the CDR3 is TGCAGTGCTAGAGTTCCCTCAGATGGGGGACAAGAGGCCCAGTACTTC. Its protein product is CSARVPSDGGQEAQYF.

This clonotype was counted at least ten times. The chain links TRBV2 to TRBJ2-1, with TRBD1 as a possible D gene (6 bases). Trimming took 7 bases from V and 4 from J, leaving 17 bases between them. Germline-derived CDR1 and CDR2 are SNHLY and FYNNEI. The CDR3 is 15 residues long. Here the CDR3 DNA reads TGTGCCAGCACCAGGGGCCAAGCCCCTTACAATGAGCAGTTCTTC. Translation gives CASTRGQAPYNEQFF.